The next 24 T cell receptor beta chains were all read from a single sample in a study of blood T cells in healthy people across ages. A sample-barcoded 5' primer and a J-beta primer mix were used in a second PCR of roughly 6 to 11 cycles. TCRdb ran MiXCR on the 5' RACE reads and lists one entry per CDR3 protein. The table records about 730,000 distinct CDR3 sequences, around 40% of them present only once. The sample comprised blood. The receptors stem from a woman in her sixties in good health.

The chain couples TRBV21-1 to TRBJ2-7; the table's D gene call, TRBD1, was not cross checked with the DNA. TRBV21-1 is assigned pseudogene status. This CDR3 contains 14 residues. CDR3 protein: CATKKQGARYEQYF. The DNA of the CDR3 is TGTGCCACCAAGAAACAGGGGGCAAGGTACGAGCAGTACTTC.

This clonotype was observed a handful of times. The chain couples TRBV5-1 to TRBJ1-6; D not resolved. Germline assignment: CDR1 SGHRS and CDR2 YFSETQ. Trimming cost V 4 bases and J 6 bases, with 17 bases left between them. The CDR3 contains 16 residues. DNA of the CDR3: TGCGCCAGCAGCCGGTCGGGGAGGACGGGTAATTCACCCCTCCACTTT. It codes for CASSRSGRTGNSPLHF.

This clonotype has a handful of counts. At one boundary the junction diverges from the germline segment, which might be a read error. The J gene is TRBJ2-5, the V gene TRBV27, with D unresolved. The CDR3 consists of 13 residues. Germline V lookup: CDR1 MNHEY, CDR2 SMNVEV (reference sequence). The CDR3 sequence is CASSVSYQETQYF. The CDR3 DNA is TGTGCCAGCAGTGTATCGTACCAAGAGACCCAGTACTTC.

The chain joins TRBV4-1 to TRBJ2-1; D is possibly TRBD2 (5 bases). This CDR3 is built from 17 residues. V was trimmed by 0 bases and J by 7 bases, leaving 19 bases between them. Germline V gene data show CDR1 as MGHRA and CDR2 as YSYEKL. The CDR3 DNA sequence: TGCGCCAGCAGCCAAGACCCCGGACTGGGGAAGATGAATGAGCAGTTCTTC. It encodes CASSQDPGLGKMNEQFF.

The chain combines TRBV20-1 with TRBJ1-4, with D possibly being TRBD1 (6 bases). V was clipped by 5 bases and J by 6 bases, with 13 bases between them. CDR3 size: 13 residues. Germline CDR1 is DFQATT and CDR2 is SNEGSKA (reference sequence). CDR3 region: CSAPAGQHEKLFF. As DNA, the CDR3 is TGCAGTGCTCCCGCCGGACAGCATGAAAAACTGTTTTTT.

CDR3 region: CASSLTIDNEQFF. Here the CDR3 DNA reads TGTGCCAGCAGCTTGACCATAGACAATGAGCAGTTCTTC. The chain is built from TRBV11-3 and TRBJ2-1; D call uncertain. The germline gives CDR1 SGHNT, CDR2 YENEEA. Deletions cut 3 bases from V and 5 bases from J, with 8 bases between. The CDR3 runs to 13 residues.

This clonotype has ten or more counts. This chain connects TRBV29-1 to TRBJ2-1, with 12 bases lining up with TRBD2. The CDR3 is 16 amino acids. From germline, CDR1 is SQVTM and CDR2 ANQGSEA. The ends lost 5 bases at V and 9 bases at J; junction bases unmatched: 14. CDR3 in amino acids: CSVSFWTSGITGEQFF. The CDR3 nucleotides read TGCAGCGTTTCGTTTTGGACTAGCGGGATTACGGGTGAGCAGTTCTTC.

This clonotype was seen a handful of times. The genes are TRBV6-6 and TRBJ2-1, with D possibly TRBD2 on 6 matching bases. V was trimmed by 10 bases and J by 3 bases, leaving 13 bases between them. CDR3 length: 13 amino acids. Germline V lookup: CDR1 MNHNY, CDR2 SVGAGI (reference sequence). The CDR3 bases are TGTGCCACTACAGGAGGGGTCTACAATGAGCAGTTCTTC. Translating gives CATTGGVYNEQFF.

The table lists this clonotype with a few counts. CDR3: CASSYEGDKNIQYF. DNA for the CDR3: TGTGCCAGCAGTTACGAAGGAGACAAAAACATTCAGTACTTC. The genes are TRBV6-5 and TRBJ2-4, with D hard to call. Germline CDR1 MNHEY, CDR2 SVGAGI. V was pared by 2 bases and J by 3 bases, with 8 bases between. This CDR3 is 14 amino acids long.

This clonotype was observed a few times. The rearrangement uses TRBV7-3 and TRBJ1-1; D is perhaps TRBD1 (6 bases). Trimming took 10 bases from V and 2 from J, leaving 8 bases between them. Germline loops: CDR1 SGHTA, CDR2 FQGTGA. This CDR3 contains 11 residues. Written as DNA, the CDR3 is TGTGCCACAGGGGTCAACACTGAAGCTTTCTTT. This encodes CATGVNTEAFF.

CDR3 in DNA: TGTGCCAGCAGCCAACTAGCGGGGGCCGTCATCACAGATACGCAGTATTTT. This gives the protein CASSQLAGAVITDTQYF. V usage is TRBV3-1 and J usage is TRBJ2-3; 10 nucleotides match TRBD2. V was pared by 2 bases and J by 2 bases, with 7 bases of the junction left unmatched. This CDR3 region has 17 residues. Germline V CDR1 and CDR2: LGHDT, YNNKEL (reference sequence).

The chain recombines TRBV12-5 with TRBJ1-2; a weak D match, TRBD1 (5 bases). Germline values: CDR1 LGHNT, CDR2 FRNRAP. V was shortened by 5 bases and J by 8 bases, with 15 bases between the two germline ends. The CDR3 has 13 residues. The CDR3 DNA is TGTGCTAGTGGTGGGGGACGTGGCTCGGGCTACACCTTC. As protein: CASGGGRGSGYTF.

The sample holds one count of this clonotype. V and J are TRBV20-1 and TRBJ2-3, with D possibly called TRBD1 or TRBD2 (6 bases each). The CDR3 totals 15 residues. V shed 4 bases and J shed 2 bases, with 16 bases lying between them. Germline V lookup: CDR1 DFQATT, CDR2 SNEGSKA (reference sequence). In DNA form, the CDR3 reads TGCAGTGCTACCCGGACCGGGGGCCCCACAGATACGCAGTATTTT. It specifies CSATRTGGPTDTQYF.

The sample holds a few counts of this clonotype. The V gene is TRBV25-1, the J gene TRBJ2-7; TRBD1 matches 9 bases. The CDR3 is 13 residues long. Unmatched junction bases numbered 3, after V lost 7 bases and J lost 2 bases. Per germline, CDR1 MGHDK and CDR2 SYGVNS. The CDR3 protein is CASIRQGAYEQYF. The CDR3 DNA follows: TGTGCCAGCATCCGACAGGGGGCCTACGAGCAGTACTTC.

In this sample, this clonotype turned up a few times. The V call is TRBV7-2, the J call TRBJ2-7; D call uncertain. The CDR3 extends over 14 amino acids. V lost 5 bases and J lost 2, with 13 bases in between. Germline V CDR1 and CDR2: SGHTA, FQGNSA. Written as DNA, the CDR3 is TGTGCCAGCAGCAACCGACACACCGCCTACGAGCAGTACTTC. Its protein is CASSNRHTAYEQYF.

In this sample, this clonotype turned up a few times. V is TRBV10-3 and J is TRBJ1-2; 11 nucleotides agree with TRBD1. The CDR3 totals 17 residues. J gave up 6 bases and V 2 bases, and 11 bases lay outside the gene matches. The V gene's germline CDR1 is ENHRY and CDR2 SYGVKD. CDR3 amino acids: CAISETRTGTGGDGYTF. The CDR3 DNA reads TGTGCCATCAGTGAGACAAGAACCGGGACAGGGGGTGATGGCTACACCTTC.

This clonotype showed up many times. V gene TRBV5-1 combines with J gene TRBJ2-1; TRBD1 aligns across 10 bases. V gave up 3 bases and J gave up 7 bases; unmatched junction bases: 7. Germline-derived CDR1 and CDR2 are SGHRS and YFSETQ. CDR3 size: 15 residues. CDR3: CASSSLGDRGNEQFF. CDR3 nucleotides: TGCGCCAGCAGCTCCCTCGGGGACAGGGGAAATGAGCAGTTCTTC.

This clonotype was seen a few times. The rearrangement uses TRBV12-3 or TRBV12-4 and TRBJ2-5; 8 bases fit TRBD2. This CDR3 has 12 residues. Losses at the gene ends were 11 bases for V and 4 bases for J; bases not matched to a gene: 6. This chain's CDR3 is CAVREGLETQYF. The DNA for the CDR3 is TGTGCCGTCCGGGAGGGCCTAGAGACCCAGTACTTC.

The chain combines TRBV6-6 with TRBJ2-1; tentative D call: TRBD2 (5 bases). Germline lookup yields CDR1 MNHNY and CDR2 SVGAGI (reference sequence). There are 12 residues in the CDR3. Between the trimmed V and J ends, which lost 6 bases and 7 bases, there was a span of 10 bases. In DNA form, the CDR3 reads TGTGCCAGCAGCGGGGTGTTGAATGAGCAGTTCTTC. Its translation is CASSGVLNEQFF.

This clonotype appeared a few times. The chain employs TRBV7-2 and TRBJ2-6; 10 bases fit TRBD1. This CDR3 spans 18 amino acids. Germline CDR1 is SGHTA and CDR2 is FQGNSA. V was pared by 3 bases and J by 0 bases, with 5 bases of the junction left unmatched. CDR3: CASSLGQGTLSGANVLTF. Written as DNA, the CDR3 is TGTGCCAGCAGCTTGGGACAGGGGACCCTCTCTGGGGCCAACGTCCTGACTTTC.

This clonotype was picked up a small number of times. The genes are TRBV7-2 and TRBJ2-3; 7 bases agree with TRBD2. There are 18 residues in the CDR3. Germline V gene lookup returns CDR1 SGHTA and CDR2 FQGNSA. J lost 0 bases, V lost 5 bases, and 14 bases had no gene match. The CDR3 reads CASSPKQVGRGSTDTQYF. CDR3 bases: TGTGCCAGCAGCCCCAAGCAAGTAGGGCGGGGGAGCACAGATACGCAGTATTTT.

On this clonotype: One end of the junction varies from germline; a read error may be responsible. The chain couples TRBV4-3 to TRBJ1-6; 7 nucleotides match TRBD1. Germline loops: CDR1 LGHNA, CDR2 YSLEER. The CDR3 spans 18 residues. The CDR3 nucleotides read TGCGCCAGCAGCCGCTATTGGGGGACAGACTCCAATAATCCACCCCTCCACTTT. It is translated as CASSRYWGTDSNNPPLHF.

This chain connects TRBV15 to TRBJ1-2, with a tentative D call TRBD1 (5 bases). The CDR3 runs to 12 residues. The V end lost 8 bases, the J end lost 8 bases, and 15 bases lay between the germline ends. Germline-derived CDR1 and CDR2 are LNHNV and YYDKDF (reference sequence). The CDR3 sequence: CATRPGTGGYTF. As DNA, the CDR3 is TGTGCCACCCGTCCGGGGACCGGGGGCTACACCTTC.

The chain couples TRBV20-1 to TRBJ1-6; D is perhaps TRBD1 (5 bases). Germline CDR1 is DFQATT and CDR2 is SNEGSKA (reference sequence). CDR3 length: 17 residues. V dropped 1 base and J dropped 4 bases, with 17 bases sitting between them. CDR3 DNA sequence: TGCAGTGCTAGAGGAGGGCCCGGGGGGAATTATAATTCACCCCTCCACTTT. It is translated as CSARGGPGGNYNSPLHF.